This T cell receptor beta chain emerged from a study of blood T cells in healthy people across ages (dated by TCRdb to between 2014 and 2016). The study in broad terms: In model experiments, roughly one uniquely barcoded TCR beta cDNA molecule per two T cells was captured by template switching. Using deep sequencing normalized with unique cDNA molecular identifiers, the study measured how TCR beta repertoire diversity changes with age. The donors were divided into four age groups: young (average about 15 years), middle-aged (roughly 42), aged (approximately 62) and long-lived (roughly 86). To avoid experimental bias, donors of different ages were randomly spread across the sequencing lanes. The study analyzed two additional independent replicas of 1 million unique cDNA reads from the same blood draw for two donors, one aged 18 to 30 and one aged 80 or older. What the authors observed across the whole study: The CMV infection status of donors was not known, potentially confounding age-related changes in expanded clonotypes. As age increased, observed TCR beta diversity per million T cells dropped in a roughly linear way, and a significant reduction was already evident by age 40. Estimates of total diversity from one million sequenced T cells were regarded as lower bounds and underestimates. Because profiling used bulk unsorted PBMCs, naive and antigen-experienced compartments could not be compared conclusively. Observed TCR beta diversity correlated strongly with the percentage of naive T cells measured by flow cytometry. Compared with the aged group, the long-lived group had more naive CD4+ T cells, fewer expanded clones and increased TCR diversity, suggesting age selection.

The CDR3 runs 15 amino acids, cysteine and phenylalanine included. Kept here is only the CDR3 DNA, which spans 45 bases and is read in frame from base 1. Reading the germline V gene gives CDR1 MDHEN and CDR2 SYDVKM. Relative to germline, V is missing 5 bases and J is missing 2 bases, with 7 bases of the junction outside any gene match. Library creation used 5' RACE. Sequencing was performed on an Illumina HiSeq 2500. The second PCR ran for roughly 6 to 11 cycles and used a J-beta primer mix along with a sample-barcoded 5' primer. Each TCR beta cDNA molecule received a unique molecular identifier from a template-switch 5' adaptor carrying 12 random nucleotides. At least 2.5 million CDR3-containing paired-end reads were obtained from each sample. First-strand cDNA synthesis was performed from all RNA using the Mint cDNA synthesis kit, with priming by a TRBC-specific oligonucleotide. All cDNA was treated with uracil-DNA glycosylase and then went through a first 18-cycle PCR with the universal primers M1SS and BC2_uni_R. Turning to the authors' computational methods: Each sample was normalized by randomly selecting 1 million high-quality reads, each carrying a distinct molecular identifier. Instead of being binned into consensus sequences, reads with shared molecular identifiers were discarded. MiTCR, with a Q25 quality threshold and the strictest error-elimination algorithm, was used for CDR3 identification, clonotype clustering and error correction. Lower-bound total TCR beta diversity was estimated with a nonparametric unseen species model using Euler transformation. TCRdb redid the processing of the public reads, applying fastp at Q25 and MiXCR, and retained in-frame beta chains. Each CDR3 protein appears once, grouped with its most common genes and DNA. In this record, the V and J calls reflect TCRdb's handling and not the investigators' own analysis. This sample holds 850,000 to 1,000,000 distinct CDR3 sequences; about 48% were observed only once. The ten top clones hold 13% of the sample.

Systemically healthy Caucasian individuals from Russia, some 38 in total and aged 6 to 90 years, were included as donors. Approximately 10 milliliters of peripheral blood were collected from each donor into EDTA-treated Vacutainer tubes. PBMCs were isolated by Ficoll-Paque density-gradient centrifugation, with at least 6 million obtained per sample. Total RNA was extracted from PBMCs with Trizol reagent, with at least 5.5 micrograms obtained per sample. For every donor, flow cytometry on a PBMC aliquot measured the percentage of naive CD45RAhigh/CD27high T cells. This clonotype was seen at least ten times. Its target antigen remains unknown. No much larger clonotype is one base removed from it; base qualities were not supplied.

The chain links TRBV28 with TRBJ1-2; TRBD1 lines up with 8 middle nucleotides. This clonotype was obtained from a young man in good health. Material: blood. For the CDR3, the sequence is CASSPPHRGNYGYTF. The sequenced DNA: TGTGCCAGCAGTCCTCCCCACAGGGGGAACTATGGCTACACCTTC.